This TCR beta chain was retrieved from a study of blood T cell repertoires in COVID-19. Looking at the study overall: T cells, B-cell-depleted T cells, or PBMCs supplied cDNA or gDNA.

Followed over time, Seattle patients had been enrolled while infection was active. In this sample, this clone turned up once. As handled by the study authors: Using reference gene primer amplification, nucleated cell counts were estimated. This table comes from immunoSEQ multiplex PCR, and its TCRdb copy is limited to in-frame clones, with some not included. D and trimming were read from the DNA, whereas the V and J calls and clone size are those reported in that table. Here the sample spans 200,000 to 250,000 clones, around 83% being singletons. The receptor's source is a woman older than 75 with COVID-19, enrolled during active disease. The sample comprised peripheral blood.

CDR3: CASGFGQGGEQFF. The DNA of the CDR3 is TGTGCTAGTGGTTTCGGACAGGGGGGTGAGCAGTTCTTC. This chain uses TRBV12-5 with TRBJ2-1, with TRBD1 matching over 10 bases. Germline trimming cut 3 bases from V and 9 bases from J; bases unmatched to any gene: 2. The CDR3 length is 13 residues. Germline CDR1 reads LGHNT; CDR2 reads FRNRAP. The full variable domain, its missing parts supplied by reference TRBV12-5 and TRBJ2-1, is DARVTQTPRHKVTEMGQEVTMRCQPILGHNTVFWYRQTMMQGLELLAYFRNRAPLDDSGMPKDRFSAEMPDATLATLKIQPSEPRDSAVYFCASGFGQGGEQFFGPGTRLTVL.